This TCR beta chain was obtained from a study of blood T cells in healthy people across ages. Study-wide results and caveats: Estimated diversity across one million T cells was deemed an underestimate.

Per germline, CDR1 SGDLS and CDR2 YYNGEE. V dropped 2 bases and J dropped 6 bases, with 17 bases sitting between them. The CDR3 runs 15 residues. This clonotype was counted a few times. The antigen remains undetermined. The second PCR ran about 7 to 12 cycles with a sample-barcoded 5' primer and J-beta primers. TCRdb passed the 5' RACE reads through MiXCR, listing each CDR3 protein once. The table has 1.5 million or so distinct CDR3 sequences, around two fifths seen once. Donors gave about 10 milliliters of peripheral blood apiece. Sequencing used blood. The clonotype originates from a woman under 30 in good health. The rearrangement links TRBV9 to TRBJ1-2, with D maybe TRBD1 (5 bases). The CDR3 DNA is TGTGCCAGCAGCGTTGGATCGGGGGTGGTGAATGGCTACACCTTC. It codes for CASSVGSGVVNGYTF.